One T cell receptor (beta chain) is described in this entry. V shed 2 bases, J shed 1 base, and the junction held 2 bases outside the gene matches. Germline V gives CDR1 LGHNA, CDR2 YNFKEQ. The CDR3 has 14 amino acids. This sample was included in a study of blood T cell repertoires in COVID-19. Assay used: immunoSEQ multiplex PCR; TCRdb lists only in-frame clones, some missing. The data hold some 200,000 clones, with around 83% observed a single time. The receptor comes from a woman in her thirties or forties with acute COVID-19. The material sequenced was PBMCs or T cells enriched from blood (not recorded which). J is TRBJ2-7 and V is TRBV4-2; TRBD1 matches at 7 bases. CDR3 loop: CASSQTTGSYEQYF. CDR3 DNA: TGTGCCAGCAGCCAAACGACAGGGTCCTACGAGCAGTACTTC.